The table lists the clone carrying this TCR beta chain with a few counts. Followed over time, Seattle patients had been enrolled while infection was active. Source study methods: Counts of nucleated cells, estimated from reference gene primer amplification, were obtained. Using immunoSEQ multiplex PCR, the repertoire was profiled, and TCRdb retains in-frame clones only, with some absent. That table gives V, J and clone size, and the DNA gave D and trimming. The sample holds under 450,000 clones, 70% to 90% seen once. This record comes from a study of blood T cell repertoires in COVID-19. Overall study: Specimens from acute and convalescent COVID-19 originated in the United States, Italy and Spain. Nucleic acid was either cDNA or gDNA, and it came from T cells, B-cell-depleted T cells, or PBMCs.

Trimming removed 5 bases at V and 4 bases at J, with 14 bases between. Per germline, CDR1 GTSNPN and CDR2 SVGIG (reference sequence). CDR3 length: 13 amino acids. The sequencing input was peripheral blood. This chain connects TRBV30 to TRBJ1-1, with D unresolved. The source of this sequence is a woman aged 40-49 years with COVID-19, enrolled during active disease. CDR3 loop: CAWSLGSSTEAFF. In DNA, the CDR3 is TGTGCCTGGTCTCTAGGATCGAGCACTGAAGCTTTCTTT.